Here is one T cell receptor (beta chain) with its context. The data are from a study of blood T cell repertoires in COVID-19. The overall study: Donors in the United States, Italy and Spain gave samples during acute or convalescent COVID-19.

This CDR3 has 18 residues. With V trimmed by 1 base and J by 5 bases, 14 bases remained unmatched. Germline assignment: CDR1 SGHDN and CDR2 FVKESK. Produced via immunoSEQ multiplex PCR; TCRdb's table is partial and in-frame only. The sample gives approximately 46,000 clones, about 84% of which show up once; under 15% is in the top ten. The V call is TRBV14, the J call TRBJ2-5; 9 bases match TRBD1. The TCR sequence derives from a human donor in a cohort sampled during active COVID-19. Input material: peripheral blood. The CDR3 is CASSQGIGRDRGYETQYF. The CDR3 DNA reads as TGTGCCAGCAGCCAAGGTATTGGCCGCGACAGGGGGTACGAGACCCAGTACTTC.